This T cell receptor beta chain was profiled in a study of T-cell reconstitution after alpha-beta-depleted transplantation in children. Unique molecular identifiers were incorporated during preparation of the TCRbeta library. MiXCR was run by TCRdb on the PCR reads, yielding one entry per CDR3 protein. The sample yields 580,000 or so distinct CDR3 sequences, 20% to 25% seen once. Source: PBMCs, mostly from graft donor cells, taken 360 days after TCRalphabeta/CD19-depleted stem cell transplant. The clonotype originates from a boy in the first two years of life who had a stem cell transplant for acute myeloid leukemia, so the T cells may come from the graft donor.

The CDR3 bases are TGTGCCAGCAGCTTAGGGAACAGGTTGAACACTGAAGCTTTCTTT. Translation: CASSLGNRLNTEAFF. The rearrangement uses TRBV7-9 and TRBJ1-1, with a weak D call TRBD1 (5 bases). This CDR3 region has 15 residues. V lost 1 base, J lost 0 bases, and 9 bases lay in between. CDR1 SEHNR and CDR2 FQNEAQ come from the germline V gene (reference sequence).